The 17 T cell receptor beta chains below come from one sample, sequenced in a study of PD-1 blockade in mismatch repair-deficient tumors (TCRdb year 2017). The intended sense of this specimen's time point label: peripheral blood 12 weeks after first pembrolizumab dose. Libraries were prepared through the immunoSEQ multiplex PCR assay. TCRdb limited this immuneACCESS table to in-frame rearrangements with V and J called. A share of clones is missing; checked studies link under half to unresolved V genes, and the rest is unexplained. A total of over 20,000 clones appear in this sample, around 80% of them only once. Clones ranked in the top ten supply 20% of the sample. This material consisted of peripheral blood, taken 12 weeks after starting pembrolizumab. These receptors originate from an adult with mismatch repair-deficient cancer.

The genes are TRBV27 and TRBJ2-1; D gene ambiguous. Trimming took 5 bases from V and 6 from J, leaving 8 bases between them. This CDR3 comprises 12 residues. CDR1 is MNHEY and CDR2 is SMNVEV in the germline V gene (reference sequence). This CDR3 reads CASSNPGNEQFF. CDR3 in DNA: TGTGCCAGCAGTAACCCGGGCAATGAGCAGTTCTTC.

The chain couples TRBV6-4 to TRBJ2-3; D is uncertain. The germline V gene encodes CDR1 MRHNA and CDR2 SNTAGT. The V end lost 3 bases, the J end lost 2 bases, and 6 bases lay between the germline ends. The CDR3 totals 13 residues. The CDR3 region is CASSEKDTDTQYF. In nucleotides, the CDR3 is TGTGCCAGCAGTGAGAAGGACACAGATACGCAGTATTTT.

This clone is a singleton in its sample. CDR3 sequence reads: CASSKETGGLETQYF. The CDR3 coding sequence is TGTGCCAGCAGCAAAGAGACAGGGGGCCTAGAGACCCAGTACTTC. The rearrangement links TRBV11-2 to TRBJ2-5; 10 nucleotides line up with TRBD1. This CDR3 is built from 15 residues. J was trimmed by 4 bases and V by 5 bases; bases with no gene match: 7. CDR1 is SGHAT, CDR2 FQNNGV, per germline. The variable domain in full, with the rest retrieved from reference TRBV11-2 and TRBJ2-5, is EAGVAQSPRYKIIEKRQSVAFWCNPISGHATLYWYQQILGQGPKLLIQFQNNGVVDDSQLPKDRFSAERLKGVDSTLKIQPAKLEDSAVYLCASSKETGGLETQYFGPGTRLLVL.

CDR3 DNA: TGTGCCAGCAGCTTAAGGACAACCGGTCGGACTAGCACAGATACGCAGTATTTT. Translated, it gives CASSLRTTGRTSTDTQYF. The gene calls are TRBV7-2 and TRBJ2-3; D is possibly TRBD1 or TRBD2 (5 bases each). Germline V gives CDR1 SGHTA, CDR2 FQGNSA. V dropped 2 bases and J dropped 0 bases, with 18 bases sitting between them. The CDR3 contains 18 residues.

The chain carries TRBV5-4 and TRBJ1-1; TRBD1 is a possible D gene (5 bases). The V end lost 0 bases, the J end lost 3 bases, and 12 bases lay between the germline ends. The CDR3 loop spans 15 amino acids. Germline CDR1 reads SGHNT; CDR2 reads YYREEE (reference sequence). This chain's CDR3 is CASSLGVRADTEAFF. Here the CDR3 DNA reads TGTGCCAGCAGCTTGGGTGTCAGGGCTGACACTGAAGCTTTCTTT.

This clone ranks as medium-sized. This chain connects TRBV5-1 to TRBJ2-1; the D is unclear. The length of the CDR3 is 11 residues. In germline, CDR1 is SGHRS, CDR2 YFSETQ. Trimming removed 7 bases from V and 8 bases from J, with 10 bases in between. In DNA form, the CDR3 reads TGCGCCAGCCCCAAAGTGGATGAGCAGTTCTTC. It yields the protein CASPKVDEQFF.

The V and J genes are TRBV10-2 and TRBJ2-1; 7 bases agree with TRBD2. Germline V gives CDR1 WSHSY, CDR2 SAAADI. Trimming cost V 0 bases and J 4 bases; bases outside gene matches: 6. The CDR3 extends over 16 amino acids. As DNA, the CDR3 is TGCGCCAGCAGTGAGTCGGCTAGCGGAATGTACAATGAGCAGTTCTTC. Protein product: CASSESASGMYNEQFF.

The rearrangement joins TRBV5-1 to TRBJ2-4, with D possibly called TRBD1 or TRBD2 (5 bases each). Germline V gene sequence: CDR1 SGHRS, CDR2 YFSETQ. V was trimmed by 4 bases and J by 6 bases, leaving 11 bases between them. This CDR3 has 13 residues. The CDR3 spells CASSLGTGNIQYF. The CDR3 bases are TGCGCCAGCAGCCTCGGGACGGGAAACATTCAGTACTTC.

The chain recombines TRBV5-6 with TRBJ2-2; D is undetermined. V lost 4 bases and J 3 bases, leaving 7 bases between the germline ends. This CDR3 is built from 13 residues. The germline V gene encodes CDR1 SGHDT and CDR2 YYEEEE. In DNA form, the CDR3 reads TGTGCCAGCAGCATAGGAGACACCGGGGAGCTGTTTTTT. Translation gives CASSIGDTGELFF.

The chain carries TRBV4-3 and TRBJ2-3; maybe TRBD2 (7 bases). V lost 0 bases, J lost 4 bases, and 14 bases lay in between. Germline CDR1 reads LGHNA; CDR2 reads YSLEER. This CDR3 contains 16 residues. CDR3 loop: CASSQDRGEGADTQYF. The CDR3 region has the DNA TGCGCCAGCAGCCAAGATAGGGGGGAGGGGGCAGATACGCAGTATTTT.

The chain links TRBV27 to TRBJ2-7; TRBD1 matches at 8 bases. With 5 bases clipped from V and 6 bases from J, the junction kept 6 bases outside the gene matches. This CDR3 is built from 13 residues. Germline CDR1 and CDR2: MNHEY and SMNVEV (reference sequence). CDR3 sequence (DNA): TGTGCCAGCAGTCCGACAGGGGCCGGCGAGCAGTACTTC. Protein sequence: CASSPTGAGEQYF.

V is TRBV2 and J is TRBJ2-7; possibly TRBD1 or TRBD2 for D (5 bases each). With 3 bases removed from V and 0 bases from J, the gap between germline ends came to 9 bases. Germline V gene sequence: CDR1 SNHLY, CDR2 FYNNEI. CDR3 size: 14 residues. In nucleotides, the CDR3 is TGTGCCAGCAGTGACGGGGCTCTCTCCTACGAGCAGTACTTC. Translating it yields CASSDGALSYEQYF.

The chain recombines TRBV28 with TRBJ2-2, with 9 positions matching TRBD1. V was pared by 3 bases and J by 4 bases, with 9 bases of the junction left unmatched. The CDR3 covers 17 residues. Germline CDR1 MDHEN, CDR2 SYDVKM. In DNA, the CDR3 is TGTGCCAGCAGTTTCCATTCGGACAGGGGACCCACCGGGGAGCTGTTTTTT. This gives the protein CASSFHSDRGPTGELFF.

The J gene is TRBJ2-1, the V gene TRBV11-2; 11 positions agree with TRBD2. There are 17 residues in the CDR3. J lost 4 bases, V lost 1 base, and 6 bases had no gene match. Germline V CDR1 and CDR2: SGHAT, FQNNGV. As DNA, the CDR3 is TGTGCCAGCAGCTTAGGGGGGACTAGCGGAGCGTACAATGAGCAGTTCTTC. The encoded protein is CASSLGGTSGAYNEQFF.

The V gene is TRBV28, the J gene TRBJ2-5; 9 positions match TRBD1. Germline V gene data show CDR1 as MDHEN and CDR2 as SYDVKM. V lost 6 bases, J lost 2 bases, and 4 bases stayed unmatched. This CDR3 comprises 14 residues. CDR3 amino acids: CASSPGQGQETQYF. CDR3 bases: TGTGCCAGCAGCCCAGGACAGGGGCAAGAGACCCAGTACTTC.

V usage is TRBV18 and J usage is TRBJ2-7, with a weak D call TRBD1 (5 bases). CDR3 length equals 14 residues. Germline V gene lookup returns CDR1 KGHSH and CDR2 LQKENI. V shed 1 base and J shed 4 bases, with 11 bases lying between them. DNA for the CDR3: TGTGCCAGCTCACCACTCGCAGGGATATACGAGCAGTACTTC. Translated, it gives CASSPLAGIYEQYF.

This chain connects TRBV29-1 to TRBJ1-1, with D tentatively TRBD1 (5 bases). CDR1 and CDR2 (germline): SQVTM, ANQGSEA. V was cut by 0 bases and J by 5 bases, with 7 bases left in between. CDR3 size: 12 residues. This CDR3 reads CSVEDRGTEAFF. The CDR3 DNA reads TGCAGCGTTGAAGATCGGGGGACTGAAGCTTTCTTT.